A selection of T cell receptor beta chains follows, all from one sample in a study of blood T cell repertoires in COVID-19. Generated by immunoSEQ multiplex PCR, the TCRdb table keeps only in-frame clones and is missing some. Of 120,000 or so clones listed, around 89% were seen once; the top ten hold 1.5%. Sequences were obtained from peripheral blood. Receptors originate from a human donor in a cohort sampled during active COVID-19. Both conserved end residues are part of each CDR3. D genes are given only for firm matches.

TRBV2	TRBJ2-7	NA	TGTGCCAGCAGTAGAGACAGACAACCGGGCATCTACGAGCAGTACTTC	CASSRDRQPGIYEQYF
TRBV5-1	TRBJ1-2	TRBD1	TGCGCCAGCAGCTTGAATACAGGGGAAGGCTACACCTTC	CASSLNTGEGYTF
TRBV6-5	TRBJ1-1	NA	TGTGCCACCCGCCGGGAGGAGACTGAAGCTTTCTTT	CATRREETEAFF
TRBV19	TRBJ1-1	NA	TGTGCCAGTAGCCTTAAGCACAGGGAGCTAGGCACTGAAGCTTTCTTT	CASSLKHRELGTEAFF
TRBV9	TRBJ2-7	TRBD1	TGTGCCAGCAGCGCACTAACAGGGGCGGAGCAGTACTTC	CASSALTGAEQYF
TRBV28	TRBJ1-2	TRBD1	TGTGCCAGCAGTACCGGGACAGGGAACTGGTATGGCTACACCTTC	CASSTGTGNWYGYTF
TRBV6-5	TRBJ2-1	NA	TGTGCCAGCGGTCGAACTAGCCGCAATGAGCAGTTCTTC	CASGRTSRNEQFF
TRBV4-1	TRBJ2-5	TRBD1	TGCGCCAGCAGCCAAGTTCGACAGGGGGCGGAGGAGACCCAGTACTTC	CASSQVRQGAEETQYF
TRBV5-6	TRBJ1-4	NA	TGTGCCAGCAGCTTGCAGCACGGGTCTAATGAAAAACTGTTTTTT	CASSLQHGSNEKLFF
TRBV5-1	TRBJ2-2	TRBD2	TGCGCCAGCAGCTTGGGGCGGGGGGGCCTTTCGGAGCTGTTTTTT	CASSLGRGGLSELFF
TRBV5-6	TRBJ2-3	NA	TGTGCCAGCAGCTTTCTTGGAAGCGCTAGCACAGATACGCAGTATTTT	CASSFLGSASTDTQYF
TRBV9	TRBJ2-7	TRBD2	TGTGCCAGCAGCCCGACGGCGGGGGGTTACTACGAGCAGTACTTC	CASSPTAGGYYEQYF
TRBV24-1	TRBJ2-5	TRBD1	TGTGCCACTAGACAGGGGAACCAAGAGACCCAGTACTTC	CATRQGNQETQYF
TRBV6-5	TRBJ1-2	TRBD1	TGTGCCAGCAGGGGGACAGGCGCTAACTATGGCTACACCTTC	CASRGTGANYGYTF
TRBV7-9	TRBJ2-1	TRBD1	TGTGCCAGCAGCCACAAGGGGGCCTCCGTCTCCTACAATGAGCAGTTCTTC	CASSHKGASVSYNEQFF
TRBV28	TRBJ2-7	TRBD1	TGTGCCAGCAGTTTAATCGCCGGGACAGGGGCCTACGAGCAGTACTTC	CASSLIAGTGAYEQYF
TRBV7-9	TRBJ2-2	TRBD2	TGTGCCAGCAGCCCAGGACTAGCGGGGGCCCTTTTGACCGGGGAGCTGTTTTTT	CASSPGLAGALLTGELFF